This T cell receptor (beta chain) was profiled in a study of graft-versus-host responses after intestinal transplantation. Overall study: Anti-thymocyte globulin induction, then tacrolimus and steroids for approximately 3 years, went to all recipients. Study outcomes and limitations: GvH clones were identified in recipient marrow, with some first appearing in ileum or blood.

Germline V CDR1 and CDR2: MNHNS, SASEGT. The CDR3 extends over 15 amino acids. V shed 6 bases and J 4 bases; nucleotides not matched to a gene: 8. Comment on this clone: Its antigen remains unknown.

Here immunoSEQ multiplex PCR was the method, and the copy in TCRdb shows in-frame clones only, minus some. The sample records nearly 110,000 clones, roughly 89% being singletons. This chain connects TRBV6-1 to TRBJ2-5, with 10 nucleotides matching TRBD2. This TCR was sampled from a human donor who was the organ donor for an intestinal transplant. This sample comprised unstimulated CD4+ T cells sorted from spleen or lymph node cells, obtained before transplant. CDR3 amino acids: CASSETGTSVETQYF. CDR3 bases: TGTGCCAGCAGCGAGACCGGGACTAGCGTAGAGACCCAGTACTTC.